This TCR beta chain stems from a study of T cells in localized non-small cell lung cancer. Regarding the study as a whole: Highest T cell clonality was seen in uninvolved adjacent lung, surpassing that measured in tumor. A denser population of T cells in blood accompanied longer overall survival. Researchers found a median about 53 of the top 100 tumor clones in adjacent lung. It remains possible that heterogeneity exists, since only one tumor region was sequenced.

V lost 2 bases, J lost 3 bases, and 5 bases lay in between. Germline V gene sequence: CDR1 ENHRY, CDR2 SYGVKD. This CDR3 contains 12 residues. The data were produced by immunoSEQ multiplex PCR, yet TCRdb's version contains in-frame clones alone and is incomplete. The repertoire holds around 31,000 clones, with 94% as singletons. In regard to this clone: Its antigen is still unknown.

Sequenced material: peripheral blood, taken before any cancer treatment. The TCR originated in a woman aged 40-75 years with stage I lung adenocarcinoma. The gene calls are TRBV10-3 and TRBJ2-7; D ambiguous. CDR3 sequence: CAISEVGYEQYF. The CDR3 region has the DNA TGTGCCATCAGTGAGGTAGGCTACGAGCAGTACTTC.